This is a list of T cell receptor beta chains from one sample in a study of cytomegalovirus exposure and HLA in healthy donors. Measured with immunoSEQ multiplex PCR; TCRdb has only the in-frame clones, and not every one. The table lists approximately 190,000 clones, under 70% of them singletons, with about 3% in the top ten. The sequencing input was PBMCs. The receptors were gathered from a man aged 40-49 years in good health and CMV-seropositive. CDR3s include the opening cysteine and the closing phenylalanine or tryptophan. A clone size is listed for some rows: how often the clone was seen (once, few, many), or a class if it is expanded.

J gene,clone size,V gene,CDR3 protein
TRBJ2-3,few,TRBV7-2,CASSRTSASTDTQYF
TRBJ2-2,NA,TRBV7-2,CASRPRVNTGELFF
TRBJ1-1,NA,TRBV5-1,CASSSGAGVEAFF
TRBJ1-3,NA,TRBV5-5,CASSLIGGLGNTIYF
TRBJ1-5,NA,TRBV7-2,CASSLDGRSNQPQHF
TRBJ2-2,NA,TRBV10-1,CASGEAGELFF
TRBJ2-1,once,TRBV5-4,CASSSTGVNEQFF
TRBJ2-7,NA,TRBV6-1,CASSPRGQTSYEQYF
TRBJ2-7,NA,TRBV28,CASTLGLTHYEQYF
TRBJ2-1,NA,TRBV6-1,CASIRGDNEQFF
TRBJ2-7,NA,TRBV7-2,CASSLAPRNEQYF
NA,NA,TRBV6-5,CASSYESGPHEQYF
TRBJ1-5,few,TRBV5-1,CASSPTGQTNQPQHF
TRBJ2-1,NA,TRBV5-1,CASSLRLLGNNEQFF
TRBJ1-2,NA,TRBV9,CASSGVPPNYGYTF
TRBJ1-1,NA,TRBV9,CASSIGDPAGTEAFF
TRBJ1-1,NA,TRBV27,CASSDSALRTEAFF
TRBJ2-3,NA,TRBV5-8,CASSSDRGTDTQYF
TRBJ1-2,NA,TRBV7-9,CASSLGGGTGYGYTF
TRBJ2-2,NA,TRBV19,CASSPNTGELFF
TRBJ2-7,NA,TRBV15,CATSRVSSRPSYEQYF
TRBJ2-1,few,TRBV4-1,CASSQDRDTLETTYNEQFF
TRBJ1-2,NA,TRBV5-4,CASSLALDRVRGYTF
TRBJ1-2,NA,TRBV5-6,CASSTDRGLGYTF
TRBJ2-2,NA,TRBV4-2,CASRGAGEIGGELFF
TRBJ2-3,NA,TRBV2,CASSALAGGLTDTQYF
TRBJ2-3,NA,TRBV14,CASSQKDRVPTDTQYF
TRBJ2-2,NA,TRBV5-1,CASSQRGAPLVTGELFF
TRBJ1-2,few,TRBV6-5,CASSYSGQSYGYTF
TRBJ1-4,NA,TRBV6-4,CASSPGRTGVHEKLFF
TRBJ1-2,NA,TRBV5-4,CASNRDRGDGYTF
TRBJ2-1,NA,TRBV5-1,CASSLVGGGSYNEQFF
TRBJ2-1,NA,TRBV5-1,CASSLRTDNEQFF
TRBJ2-3,NA,TRBV7-9,CASSSDPLAGVRDTQYF
TRBJ2-6,NA,TRBV7-8,CASSLQALGANVLTF
TRBJ1-1,NA,TRBV4-2,CASSLQGGGTEAFF
TRBJ1-5,NA,TRBV19,CASSPTGTRSNQPQHF
TRBJ2-3,NA,TRBV5-6,CASSWSSGGAGDTQYF
TRBJ1-2,NA,TRBV2,CATDGGASGYTF
TRBJ1-6,few,TRBV7-9,CASSLDGRRGSPLHF
TRBJ1-6,few,TRBV10-3,CAPTPRGRYNSPLHF
TRBJ1-2,NA,TRBV4-1,CASSQDRYGYTF
TRBJ2-2,NA,TRBV15,CATSRDRDSRRGTGELFF
TRBJ1-1,NA,TRBV18,CASSPSGQGGTEAFF
TRBJ2-1,NA,TRBV2,CASRPTGVTYNEQFF
TRBJ2-1,NA,TRBV6-1,CASSEASSGPDEQFF
TRBJ2-2,few,TRBV4-3,CASSGNSGISGELFF
TRBJ2-3,NA,TRBV5-1,CASSLEVLAGLSTDTQYF
TRBJ2-5,NA,TRBV19,CASSSLDREETQYF
TRBJ2-5,once,TRBV7-9,CASSLSDRGRRETQYF
TRBJ2-1,once,TRBV2,CASKPDWSSYNEQFF
TRBJ1-5,NA,TRBV6-5,CASSEIGGGQPQHF
TRBJ2-7,NA,TRBV11-1,CASSRGLGPYEQYF
TRBJ1-5,once,TRBV6-1,CASSEHRAGNQPQHF
TRBJ2-3,NA,TRBV2,CASSVLAPRQATQYF
TRBJ2-1,NA,TRBV9,CASSVRDNEQFF
TRBJ1-1,NA,TRBV5-1,CASSSDRVGTEAFF
TRBJ1-2,NA,TRBV5-1,CASSPTTDRNYGYPF
TRBJ1-5,NA,TRBV6-1,CASSELGAGPQHF